Below, 25 T cell receptor beta chains from the same sample are listed, as sequenced in a study of blood T cell repertoires in COVID-19 (dated by TCRdb to the early 2020s). Libraries were prepared through the immunoSEQ multiplex PCR assay. The clones in this table, taken by TCRdb from immuneACCESS, are in-frame only. Not every clone is retained; where verified, under half of the shortfall comes from an unresolved V gene, and the cause of the rest is unknown. A total of 140,000 or so clones appear in this sample, around 87% of them only once. About 5.6% of the sample goes to the ten largest clones. The material sequenced was peripheral blood. The source of these receptors is a human donor in a cohort sampled during active COVID-19.

The CDR3 sequence is CASSEALTGKQFF. In nucleotides, the CDR3 is TGTGCCAGCAGTGAAGCCTTGACAGGGAAGCAGTTCTTC. The chain employs TRBV2 and TRBJ2-1, with TRBD1 identical over 7 bases. Trimming cost V 0 bases and J 11 bases; bases outside gene matches: 4. Germline V lookup: CDR1 SNHLY, CDR2 FYNNEI. There are 13 residues in the CDR3.

The chain combines TRBV6-5 with TRBJ1-1, with D maybe TRBD1 (6 bases). This CDR3 is 14 amino acids long. Trimming took 2 bases from V and 5 from J, leaving 12 bases between them. The germline gives CDR1 MNHEY, CDR2 SVGAGI. The DNA of the CDR3 is TGTGCCAGCAGTTACACTGGTAGGGGGACTGAAGCTTTCTTT. Protein product: CASSYTGRGTEAFF.

Ten or more counts support this clone. V is TRBV7-2 and J is TRBJ1-3, with D possibly being TRBD1 (6 bases). Trimming shortened V by 5 bases and J by 0 bases, and 14 bases separated the two germline ends. The CDR3 covers 16 residues. Germline V lookup: CDR1 SGHTA, CDR2 FQGNSA. CDR3 sequence reads: CASSMNRVLSGNTIYF. The CDR3 DNA reads TGTGCCAGCAGCATGAACAGGGTCCTCTCTGGAAACACCATATATTTT.

The chain carries TRBV6-5 and TRBJ2-1, with TRBD1 matching over 9 bases. The CDR3 length is 15 residues. The germline CDR1 and CDR2 sequences are MNHEY and SVGAGI. Unmatched junction bases numbered 12, after V lost 10 bases and J lost 5 bases. The CDR3 nucleotides read TGTGCCATTTCCTTACAGGGGGCGGGTGACAATGAGCAGTTCTTC. Translating it yields CAISLQGAGDNEQFF.

V and J are TRBV19 and TRBJ1-2; 9 bases are a match to TRBD1. J lost 8 bases, V lost 8 bases, and 12 bases had no gene match. Germline CDR1 LNHDA, CDR2 SQIVND (reference sequence). The CDR3 contains 14 residues. The CDR3 protein is CASRMGQGSRGYTF. CDR3 in DNA: TGTGCCAGTCGAATGGGACAGGGTAGTCGAGGCTACACCTTC.

The chain recombines TRBV5-4 with TRBJ2-5, with 7 bases identical to TRBD1. V gave up 6 bases and J gave up 0 bases; unmatched junction bases: 5. This CDR3 region has 14 residues. CDR1 is SGHNT, CDR2 YYREEE, per germline (reference sequence). CDR3 nucleotide sequence: TGTGCCAGCACGCGACAGGGACACCAAGAGACCCAGTACTTC. It is translated as CASTRQGHQETQYF.

V and J are TRBV28 and TRBJ1-1, with a weak D call TRBD1 (6 bases). Trimming took off 11 bases at V and 4 bases at J, with 17 bases between the two ends. The CDR3 length is 13 residues. The germline gives CDR1 MDHEN, CDR2 SYDVKM. CDR3 coding DNA: TGTGCCGCCTGGACAGTAGGGAGCACTGAAGCTTTCTTT. This translates into CAAWTVGSTEAFF.

This sequence joins TRBV2 and TRBJ1-5; TRBD1 matches at 9 bases. CDR3 length equals 16 residues. J lost 5 bases, V lost 3 bases, and 8 bases had no gene match. Looked up from germline, CDR1 is SNHLY and CDR2 is FYNNEI. The CDR3 here is CASSERDRGGHQPQHF. The CDR3 DNA follows: TGTGCCAGCAGTGAGAGAGACAGGGGGGGGCATCAGCCCCAGCATTTT. Drawing the rest from reference TRBV2 and TRBJ1-5, the complete variable domain is EPEVTQTPSHQVTQMGQEVILRCVPISNHLYFYWYRQILGQKVEFLVSFYNNEISEKSEIFDDQFSVERPDGSNFTLKIRSTKLEDSAMYFCASSERDRGGHQPQHFGDGTRLSIL.

CDR3 sequence (DNA): TGTGCCAGCAGAGTCAACAGGGGAAACACCATATATTTT. It translates to CASRVNRGNTIYF. The chain recombines TRBV6-6 with TRBJ1-3, with TRBD1 as a possible D gene (5 bases). The CDR3 consists of 13 residues. CDR1 and CDR2 from the germline V gene are MNHNY and SVGAGI (reference sequence). Trimming took off 6 bases at V and 4 bases at J, with 10 bases between the two ends.

This clone has a single count. The chain employs TRBV11-2 and TRBJ1-1, with 10 positions matching TRBD1. The J segment lost 6 bases and the V segment lost 6 bases, leaving 7 bases of the junction unmatched. The germline V gene has CDR1 SGHAT and CDR2 FQNNGV. CDR3 size: 14 residues. CDR3 sequence: CASRGQGRGAEAFF. The CDR3 DNA is TGTGCCAGCAGGGGACAGGGGCGAGGGGCTGAAGCTTTCTTT.

The rearrangement joins TRBV28 to TRBJ2-5, with D possibly being TRBD2 (6 bases). Per the germline V gene, CDR1 is MDHEN and CDR2 is SYDVKM. The CDR3 length is 13 residues. The V end lost 6 bases, the J end lost 5 bases, and 13 bases lay between the germline ends. The CDR3 sequence is CASRRLDRETQYF. The CDR3 DNA sequence: TGTGCCAGCAGGCGACTAGATAGGGAGACCCAGTACTTC.

This clone was found a few times. V gene TRBV18 combines with J gene TRBJ2-7, with D perhaps TRBD1 (5 bases). This CDR3 spans 15 amino acids. V lost 5 bases and J 0 bases, leaving 14 bases between the germline ends. Looked up from germline, CDR1 is KGHSH and CDR2 is LQKENI. The CDR3 region is CASSGASVSSYEQYF. The CDR3 coding sequence is TGTGCCAGCTCAGGGGCTTCCGTCAGCTCCTACGAGCAGTACTTC.

The V call is TRBV5-1, the J call TRBJ2-5; D is unresolved. The CDR3 has 13 residues. Trimming removed 4 bases from V and 5 bases from J, with 12 bases in between. Germline V CDR1 and CDR2: SGHRS, YFSETQ. CDR3 loop: CASSQQGEETQYF. In DNA form, the CDR3 reads TGCGCCAGCAGCCAACAAGGAGAGGAGACCCAGTACTTC.

This sequence joins TRBV5-6 and TRBJ2-7, with D maybe TRBD1 (6 bases). The CDR3 covers 17 residues. Germline lookup yields CDR1 SGHDT and CDR2 YYEEEE. Trimming took 4 bases from V and 6 from J, leaving 26 bases between them. The chain's CDR3 is CASSRDGRGGLRGEQYF. Written as DNA, the CDR3 is TGTGCCAGCAGCCGCGACGGCAGGGGCGGGCTAAGGGGCGAGCAGTACTTC.

Points on this clone: The identical CDR3 is also encoded by other nucleotide sequences in the sample. This rearrangement joins TRBV12-3 or TRBV12-4 to TRBJ1-1, with D perhaps matching TRBD1 (6 bases). This CDR3 region has 13 residues. Trimming left V 3 bases short and J 4 bases short, with 9 bases between. The CDR3 reads CASSLGGRTEAFF. In DNA form, the CDR3 reads TGTGCCAGCAGTTTGGGGGGGCGCACTGAAGCTTTCTTT.

The rearrangement uses TRBV19 and TRBJ1-1; D ambiguous. V shed 6 bases and J shed 6 bases, with 8 bases lying between them. Germline-derived CDR1 and CDR2 are LNHDA and SQIVND (reference sequence). This CDR3 comprises 11 residues. CDR3 region: CASRSAAEAFF. CDR3 DNA: TGTGCCAGTAGGTCAGCGGCTGAAGCTTTCTTT.

The chain's CDR3 is CASSLTEDSGNTIYF. The CDR3 bases are TGTGCCAGCAGTCTTACCGAAGACAGCGGAAACACCATATATTTT. The chain recombines TRBV11-2 with TRBJ1-3; D possibly corresponds to TRBD1 (5 bases). Germline V CDR1 and CDR2: SGHAT, FQNNGV. V dropped 6 bases and J dropped 4 bases, with 16 bases sitting between them. The CDR3 consists of 15 residues.

Only one count was recorded for this clone. The chain combines TRBV2 with TRBJ2-3, with D unclear. In germline, CDR1 is SNHLY, CDR2 FYNNEI. With 3 bases removed from V and 6 bases from J, the gap between germline ends came to 10 bases. The CDR3 length is 13 residues. The CDR3 here is CASSEDTRDTQYF. The DNA for the CDR3 is TGTGCCAGCAGTGAGGATACGAGGGATACGCAGTATTTT.

J is TRBJ2-1 and V is TRBV4-1; 14 bases map to TRBD2. The germline V gene has CDR1 MGHRA and CDR2 YSYEKL. The CDR3 length is 19 residues. V shed 0 bases, J shed 5 bases, and the junction held 9 bases outside the gene matches. CDR3 coding DNA: TGCGCCAGCAGCCAAGATAAGACTAGCGGGAGGGCCAGGGACAATGAGCAGTTCTTC. This codes for CASSQDKTSGRARDNEQFF.

This clone was found many times. The J gene is TRBJ2-1, the V gene TRBV3-1 (or the pseudogene TRBV3-2); 7 bases map to TRBD2. Trimming removed 6 bases from V and 10 bases from J; junction bases left unmatched: 9. There are 13 residues in the CDR3. Germline lookup yields CDR1 LGHDT and CDR2 YNNKEL (reference sequence). CDR3 loop: CASRDYGTTEQFF. CDR3 in DNA: TGTGCCAGCAGGGATTACGGGACTACCGAGCAGTTCTTC.

The rearrangement uses TRBV9 and TRBJ1-2; 8 nucleotides align to TRBD1. Per germline, CDR1 SGDLS and CDR2 YYNGEE. V was clipped by 0 bases and J by 4 bases; unmatched bases: 5. The CDR3 runs 15 residues. CDR3 in amino acids: CASSVGDRGSYGYTF. The CDR3 bases are TGTGCCAGCAGCGTAGGAGACAGGGGTTCCTATGGCTACACCTTC.

V and J are TRBV29-1 and TRBJ2-1; a weak D match, TRBD1 (6 bases). V lost 3 bases and J 6 bases, leaving 15 bases between the germline ends. Germline loops: CDR1 SQVTM, CDR2 ANQGSEA. There are 14 residues in the CDR3. CDR3 protein: CSVEPGRGSNEQFF. CDR3 DNA: TGCAGCGTTGAGCCGGGAAGGGGGTCCAATGAGCAGTTCTTC.

This clone has a single count. The J gene is TRBJ1-4, the V gene TRBV10-3, with D unclear. Germline CDR1 ENHRY, CDR2 SYGVKD. Trimming shortened V by 7 bases and J by 7 bases, and 19 bases separated the two germline ends. The CDR3 has 15 amino acids. CDR3 in DNA: TGTGCCATCATTTGTTACAGAAAATCTGGTGAAAAACTGTTTTTT. Translated: CAIICYRKSGEKLFF.

The chain recombines TRBV6-6 with TRBJ1-1; a possible D gene is TRBD1 (5 bases). This CDR3 comprises 14 residues. Germline V gene sequence: CDR1 MNHNY, CDR2 SVGAGI (reference sequence). Trimming stripped 6 bases from V and 4 bases from J, with 15 bases between. The CDR3 coding sequence is TGTGCCAGCAGGTACAGGCAGGAGGGCACTGAAGCTTTCTTT. It specifies CASRYRQEGTEAFF.

This chain connects TRBV7-2 to TRBJ1-1; D remains ambiguous. This CDR3 has 14 amino acids. Looked up from germline, CDR1 is SGHTA and CDR2 is FQGNSA. Trimming took off 0 bases at V and 6 bases at J, with 11 bases between the two ends. The CDR3 spells CASSLALMGAEAFF. The CDR3, as DNA: TGTGCCAGCAGCTTAGCGCTGATGGGAGCTGAAGCTTTCTTT. Supplemented by reference TRBV7-2 and TRBJ1-1, the full variable domain reads GAGVSQSPSNKVTEKGKDVELRCDPISGHTALYWYRQSLGQGLEFLIYFQGNSAPDKSGLPSDRFSAERTGGSVSTLTIQRTQQEDSAVYLCASSLALMGAEAFFGQGTRLTVV.